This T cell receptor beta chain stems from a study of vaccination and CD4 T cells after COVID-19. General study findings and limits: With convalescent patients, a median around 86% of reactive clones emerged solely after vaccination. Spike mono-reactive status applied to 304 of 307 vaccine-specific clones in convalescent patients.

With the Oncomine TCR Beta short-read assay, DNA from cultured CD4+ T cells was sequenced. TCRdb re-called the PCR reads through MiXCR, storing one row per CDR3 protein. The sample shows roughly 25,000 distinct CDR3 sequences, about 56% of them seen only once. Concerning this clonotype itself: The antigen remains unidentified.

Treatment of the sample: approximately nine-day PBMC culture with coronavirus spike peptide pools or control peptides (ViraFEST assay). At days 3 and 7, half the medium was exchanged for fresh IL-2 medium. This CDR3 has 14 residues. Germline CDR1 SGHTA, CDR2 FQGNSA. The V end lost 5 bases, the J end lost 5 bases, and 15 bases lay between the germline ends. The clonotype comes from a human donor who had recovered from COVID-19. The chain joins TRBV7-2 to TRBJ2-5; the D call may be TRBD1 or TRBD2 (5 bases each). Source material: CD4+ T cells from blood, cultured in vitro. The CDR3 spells CASSHAGWGETQYF. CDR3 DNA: TGTGCCAGCAGCCATGCCGGGTGGGGGGAGACCCAGTACTTC.